Listed here are 4 T cell receptor beta chains from one sample, sequenced in a study of metastatic and nonmetastatic thyroid tumors. TCRdb re-called clones from the PCR reads using MiXCR. The repertoire holds 7,700 or so clones, with 32% as singletons. Thyroid surgery took place with no prior treatment in any patient. Sample: tumor tissue. The receptors originated from a female donor with papillary thyroid cancer or a benign thyroid nodule (not recorded which). Some clones in this sample may be carry-over from other donors' samples.

This clone was seen repeatedly, ten times or more. The chain joins TRBV9 to TRBJ2-5; 13 nucleotides agree with TRBD2. Germline-derived CDR1 and CDR2 are SGDLS and YYNGEE. The CDR3 runs 17 residues. With 0 bases clipped from V and 5 bases from J, the junction kept 7 bases outside the gene matches. This CDR3 is CASSVGRLAGGAETQYF. The CDR3 bases are TGTGCCAGCAGCGTAGGCCGACTAGCGGGAGGCGCGGAGACCCAGTACTTC. Based on the CDR3 plus reference TRBV9 and TRBJ2-5, the full variable domain is DSGVTQTPKHLITATGQRVTLRCSPRSGDLSVYWYQQSLDQGLQFLIQYYNGEERAKGNILERFSAQQFPDLHSELNLSSLELGDSALYFCASSVGRLAGGAETQYFGPGTRLLVL.

The CDR3 region is CSARVSLDYKDGYTF. The CDR3 nucleotides are TGCAGTGCTAGAGTTTCATTGGACTACAAGGATGGCTACACCTTC. The rearrangement joins TRBV20-1 to TRBJ1-2; D is uncertain. V was trimmed by 1 base and J by 6 bases, leaving 18 bases between them. The CDR3 covers 15 residues. CDR1 and CDR2 from the germline V gene are DFQATT and SNEGSKA (reference sequence).

On this clone itself: A much more abundant neighbour one base away suggests this may be a read error. The gene calls are TRBV20-1 and TRBJ2-1, with a weak D call TRBD2 (6 bases). The CDR3 runs 16 residues. Trimming cost V 5 bases and J 2 bases, with 19 bases left between them. Germline V gene data show CDR1 as DFQATT and CDR2 as SNEGSKA (reference sequence). The chain's CDR3 is CSAQTNGRLTYNEQFF. The CDR3 DNA reads as TGCAGTGCTCAAACTAACGGGAGACTCACCTACAATGAGCAGTTCTTC.

This clone was detected many times. The chain is built from TRBV7-9 and TRBJ2-1; no clear D gene. The CDR3 runs to 16 residues. CDR1 is SEHNR, CDR2 FQNEAQ, per germline (reference sequence). Trimming stripped 7 bases from V and 4 bases from J, with 20 bases between. The CDR3 sequence is CASTKVRGPTYNEQFF. CDR3 bases: TGTGCCAGCACCAAAGTCCGCGGACCAACTTACAATGAGCAGTTCTTC.